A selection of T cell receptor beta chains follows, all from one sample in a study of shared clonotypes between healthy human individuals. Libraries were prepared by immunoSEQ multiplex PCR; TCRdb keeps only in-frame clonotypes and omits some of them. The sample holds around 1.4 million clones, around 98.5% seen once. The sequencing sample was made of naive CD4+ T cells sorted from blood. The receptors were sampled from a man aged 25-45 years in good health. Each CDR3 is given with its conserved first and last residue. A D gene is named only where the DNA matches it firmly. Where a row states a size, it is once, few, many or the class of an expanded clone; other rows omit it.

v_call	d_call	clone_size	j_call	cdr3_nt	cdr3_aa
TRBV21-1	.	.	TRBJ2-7	TGTGCCAGCAGCAAACAGGGTTACGAGCAGTACTTC	CASSKQGYEQYF
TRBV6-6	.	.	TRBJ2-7	TGTGCCAGCGGCCGGGAGCACCCTTCCTACGAGCAGTACTTC	CASGREHPSYEQYF
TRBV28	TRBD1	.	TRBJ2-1	TGTGCCAGCAGTCCCCCCGGGACAGTAAACAATGAGCAGTTCTTC	CASSPPGTVNNEQFF
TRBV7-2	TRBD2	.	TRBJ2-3	TGTGCCAGCAGCTTAGTCCTAGCGGGGACCTTCGGCACAGATACGCAGTATTTT	CASSLVLAGTFGTDTQYF
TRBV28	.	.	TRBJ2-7	TGTGCCAGCAGTCGAATGGGGCCGAGTGGGGTTTACTACGAGCAGTACTTC	CASSRMGPSGVYYEQYF
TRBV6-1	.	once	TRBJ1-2	TGTGCCAGCAACACCAGGAACTATGGCTACACCTTC	CASNTRNYGYTF
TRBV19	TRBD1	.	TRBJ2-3	TGTGCCAGTAGCCTCGGGACAGGCACAGATACGCAGTATTTT	CASSLGTGTDTQYF
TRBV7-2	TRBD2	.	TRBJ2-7	TGTGCCAGCAGCTTAGCGCCCTTAGCGGGAGTGGGGTCCTACGAGCAGTACTTC	CASSLAPLAGVGSYEQYF
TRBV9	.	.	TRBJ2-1	TGTGCCAGCAGCGTAGCTACGGTCTTTTACAATGAGCAGTTCTTC	CASSVATVFYNEQFF
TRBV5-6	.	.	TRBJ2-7	TGTGCCAGCAGCTCGCCCCGGCGGACCAACTACGAGCAGTACTTC	CASSSPRRTNYEQYF
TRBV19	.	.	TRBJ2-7	TGTGCCAGTAGTACCCTAGGCGGGACAACTCCTTACGAGCAGTACTTC	CASSTLGGTTPYEQYF
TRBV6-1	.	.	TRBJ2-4	TGTGCCAGCAGTCCCAGAGGGTGGGGAAACATTCAGTACTTC	CASSPRGWGNIQYF
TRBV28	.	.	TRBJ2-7	TGTGCCAGCAGGCCCGGGACAACATCGATCTACGAGCAGTACTTC	CASRPGTTSIYEQYF
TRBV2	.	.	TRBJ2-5	TGTGCCACCACCCCCAGAGAGACCCAGTACTTC	CATTPRETQYF
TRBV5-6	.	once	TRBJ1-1	TGTGCCAGCAGCTTGCTAGTGGCACAGACTGAAGCTTTCTTT	CASSLLVAQTEAFF
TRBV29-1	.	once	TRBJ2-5	TGCAGCGTTGAAGAGATACCGGCCCCCCAGTACTTC	CSVEEIPAPQYF
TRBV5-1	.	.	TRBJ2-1	TGCGCCAGCAGCTTGGTAGTCGGGACTCGTTACAATGAGCAGTTCTTC	CASSLVVGTRYNEQFF
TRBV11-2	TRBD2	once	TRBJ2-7	TGTGCCAGCAACCTAGCGGCGCCCAGCTCCTACGAGCAGTACTTC	CASNLAAPSSYEQYF
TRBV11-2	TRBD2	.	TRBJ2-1	TGTGCCAGCAGCCAAGAACTAGCGGGAGCACATGAGCAGTTCTTC	CASSQELAGAHEQFF
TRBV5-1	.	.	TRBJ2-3	TGCGCCAGCACCCTAGGACAGTCCACAGATACGCAGTATTTT	CASTLGQSTDTQYF
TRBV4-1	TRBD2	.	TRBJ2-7	TGCGCCAGCAGCCAAGGCCAATCCGCGGGAGTGTACGAGCAGTACTTC	CASSQGQSAGVYEQYF
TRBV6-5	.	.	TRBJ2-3	TGTGCCAGCAGTTCCCATAAGGGGACCTCCACAGATACGCAGTATTTT	CASSSHKGTSTDTQYF
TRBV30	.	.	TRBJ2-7	TGTGCCTGGAGTGAGTGGGGCCGGGAGCAGTACTTC	CAWSEWGREQYF
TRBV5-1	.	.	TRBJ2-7	TGCGCCAGCAGCTTGGCCGTTCGGGACACCTCCTACGAGCAGTACTTC	CASSLAVRDTSYEQYF
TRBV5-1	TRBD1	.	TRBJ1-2	TGCGCCAGCAGTTATCGACAGGGTCCTAACTATGGCTACACCTTC	CASSYRQGPNYGYTF
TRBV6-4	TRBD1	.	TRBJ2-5	TGTGCCAGCAGAAAGGGACAGGGGGAAGAGACCCAGTACTTC	CASRKGQGEETQYF
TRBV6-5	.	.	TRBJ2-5	TGTGCCAGCAGTTACGGGAGACCCAGCCAAGAGACCCAGTACTTC	CASSYGRPSQETQYF
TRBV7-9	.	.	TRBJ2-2	TGTGCCAGCAGCTTAAGAATTAGTGGTGGCGGGGAGCTGTTTTTT	CASSLRISGGGELFF
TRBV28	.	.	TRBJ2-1	TGTGCCAGCAGTATCTACCCCGACAATGCGCAGTTCTTC	CASSIYPDNAQFF
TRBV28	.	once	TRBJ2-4	TGTGCCAGCAGTTTGACAGCCACACAAAACATTCAGTACTTC	CASSLTATQNIQYF